Shown below are 20 T cell receptor beta chains from a single sample sequenced in a study of metastatic and nonmetastatic thyroid tumors (dated by TCRdb to 2018 to 2020). Before undergoing thyroid surgery, none of the patients had been given any kind of treatment. The receptor library was made with PCR. Sequencing took place on an Illumina HiSeq 4000. TCRdb passed the public sequencing reads through fastp at Q25 and MiXCR, retaining productive beta sequences. The sample table shows about 70,000 clones, and roughly 18% are seen once. Clones ranked in the top ten supply about 13% of the sample. The specimen sequenced was blood. The origin of the receptors is a female donor with papillary thyroid cancer or a benign thyroid nodule (not recorded which). Some clones in this sample may be carry-over from other donors' samples.

This clone was detected ten times or more. The chain employs TRBV6-1 and TRBJ2-7; a weak D match, TRBD2 (6 bases). The germline gives CDR1 MNHNS, CDR2 SASEGT. Trimming removed 7 bases from V and 3 bases from J, with 16 bases in between. The CDR3 spans 14 residues. CDR3 residues: CASTFERGGYEQYF. DNA for the CDR3: TGTGCCAGCACTTTCGAGAGGGGAGGCTACGAGCAGTACTTC.

This clone was observed at least ten times. CDR3 sequence reads: CASRSDSGERLGEQYF. The CDR3 DNA is TGTGCCAGCAGGTCCGATAGCGGGGAGAGACTAGGGGAGCAGTACTTC. This rearrangement joins TRBV11-1 to TRBJ2-7, with 8 bases identical to TRBD2. Germline CDR1 SGHAT, CDR2 FQDESV (reference sequence). This CDR3 has 16 amino acids. The V segment lost 6 bases and the J segment 7 bases; nucleotides outside the gene matches: 17.

This clone appeared many times. CDR3: CASSLGYEQYF. CDR3 bases: TGTGCCAGCAGTTTAGGGTACGAGCAGTACTTC. V usage is TRBV27 and J usage is TRBJ2-7; D remains unclear. Trimming left V 2 bases short and J 4 bases short, with 3 bases between. The CDR3 consists of 11 residues. CDR1 is MNHEY, CDR2 SMNVEV, per germline (reference sequence).

This clone was seen ten or more times. The V gene is TRBV18, the J gene TRBJ2-3; D assignment may be TRBD1 or TRBD2 (5 bases each). The V end lost 0 bases, the J end lost 4 bases, and 11 bases lay between the germline ends. The CDR3 spans 15 residues. Germline CDR1 KGHSH, CDR2 LQKENI. CDR3 sequence reads: CASSPPSGTPDTQYF. DNA of the CDR3: TGTGCCAGCTCACCACCTTCCGGGACCCCAGATACGCAGTATTTT.

This clone occurred many times. The rearrangement uses TRBV5-4 and TRBJ1-1; TRBD1 aligns across 9 bases. J was trimmed by 5 bases and V by 3 bases; bases with no gene match: 8. CDR1 and CDR2 from the germline V gene are SGHNT and YYREEE (reference sequence). CDR3 size: 15 residues. In nucleotides, the CDR3 is TGTGCCAGCAGCTCCACCCCGGGACAGGGTACTGAAGCTTTCTTT. The encoded protein is CASSSTPGQGTEAFF.

This clone came up many times. The genes are TRBV12-3 or TRBV12-4 and TRBJ2-2; no firm D call. The V end lost 2 bases, the J end lost 8 bases, and 18 bases lay between the germline ends. CDR3 size: 16 residues. Here the CDR3 reads CASSLRTDPISGELFF. In DNA, the CDR3 is TGTGCCAGCAGTTTACGGACCGATCCTATCTCGGGGGAGCTGTTTTTT.

This clone has ten or more counts. A read error may be the cause here, since a much bigger clone is one base away. The same CDR3 can be traced to other DNA sequences in this sample. The chain recombines TRBV11-1 with TRBJ2-6; TRBD2 matches at 8 bases. J was trimmed by 0 bases and V by 2 bases; bases with no gene match: 6. Germline values: CDR1 SGHAT, CDR2 FQDESV (reference sequence). CDR3 length: 18 residues. The CDR3 DNA reads as TGTGCCAGCAGCTTAACTGCGGGAGGACTCTCTGGGGCCAACGTCCTGACTTTC. Translating gives CASSLTAGGLSGANVLTF.

The sample holds many counts of this clone. This specimen includes other DNA sequences encoding the same CDR3. V is TRBV18 and J is TRBJ2-2; D remains unclear. CDR3 length equals 16 residues. Germline lookup yields CDR1 KGHSH and CDR2 LQKENI. Trimming removed 3 bases at V and 4 bases at J, with 15 bases between. CDR3 in DNA: TGTGCCAGCTCACCGGATGGAAAGCGATCCACCGGGGAGCTGTTTTTT. It encodes CASSPDGKRSTGELFF.

A few counts support this clone. A much larger clone lies a single base off, so this may be a read error. The genes are TRBV6-1 and TRBJ1-6, with TRBD1 as a possible D gene (5 bases). V was clipped by 8 bases and J by 11 bases, with 16 bases between them. Germline values: CDR1 MNHNS, CDR2 SASEGT. The CDR3 runs 13 residues. The chain's CDR3 is CASLGQGTPPLHF. For the CDR3, the DNA is TGTGCCAGCTTGGGGCAGGGCACCCCACCCCTCCACTTT.

Many counts were recorded for this clone. The rearrangement joins TRBV19 to TRBJ1-3; D remains unclear. CDR1 is LNHDA and CDR2 is SQIVND in the germline V gene (reference sequence). The CDR3 spans 12 residues. V lost 3 bases to trimming and J lost 4 bases, with 4 bases between them. CDR3 protein: CASSISGNTIYF. The CDR3 DNA is TGTGCCAGTAGTATCTCCGGAAACACCATATATTTT.

The table lists this clone with many counts. The rearrangement uses TRBV13 and TRBJ1-1, with D tentatively TRBD1 (5 bases). Looked up from germline, CDR1 is PRHDT and CDR2 is FYEKMQ (reference sequence). CDR3 size: 16 residues. Trimming removed 8 bases at V and 0 bases at J, with 19 bases between. The chain's CDR3 is CASCYGGYSLNTEAFF. CDR3 in DNA: TGTGCCAGCTGTTACGGGGGATACTCACTGAACACTGAAGCTTTCTTT.

This clone appeared many times. The chain carries TRBV7-9 and TRBJ2-7, with D possibly being TRBD1 (6 bases). The CDR3 is 13 amino acids. Germline CDR1 and CDR2: SEHNR and FQNEAQ (reference sequence). The V and J ends lost 5 bases and 2 bases respectively, with 10 bases between them. CDR3 sequence: CASSPRQAYEQYF. CDR3 nucleotides: TGTGCCAGCAGCCCCAGACAGGCCTACGAGCAGTACTTC.

In its sample, this clone was seen many times. The V and J genes are TRBV11-2 and TRBJ2-2; 10 nucleotides align to TRBD1. The germline gives CDR1 SGHAT, CDR2 FQNNGV. The CDR3 consists of 15 residues. V lost 10 bases to trimming and J lost 7 bases; unmatched junction nucleotides: 12. This CDR3 is CATGTGALRGGELFF. Written as DNA, the CDR3 is TGTGCCACCGGGACAGGGGCCCTCCGGGGCGGGGAGCTGTTTTTT.

This clone is termed medium-sized. The genes are TRBV20-1 and TRBJ2-7; 8 nucleotides line up with TRBD2. The ends lost 0 bases at V and 4 bases at J; junction bases unmatched: 5. CDR1 DFQATT and CDR2 SNEGSKA come from the germline V gene (reference sequence). This CDR3 comprises 14 residues. CDR3 nucleotides: TGCAGTGCTAGAGATCCGGGACTAGGGTACGAGCAGTACTTC. Protein: CSARDPGLGYEQYF.

This clone has a count of ten or more. The rearrangement joins TRBV29-1 to TRBJ1-2; TRBD1 agrees at 7 bases. In germline, CDR1 is SQVTM, CDR2 ANQGSEA. V trimming: 7 bases; J trimming: 1 base; junction bases outside the gene matches: 3. CDR3 length equals 12 residues. Written as DNA, the CDR3 is TGCAGCGCCGGACAGGATAACTATGGCTACACCTTC. It is translated as CSAGQDNYGYTF.

This clone has ten or more counts. The chain combines TRBV5-1 with TRBJ2-2, with 13 bases aligning to TRBD2. The CDR3 is 16 residues long. Germline assignment: CDR1 SGHRS and CDR2 YFSETQ. V lost 0 bases and J lost 4; bases outside the gene matches: 0. CDR3 loop: CASSLGTSGSTGELFF. The DNA for the CDR3 is TGCGCCAGCAGCTTGGGGACTAGCGGGAGCACCGGGGAGCTGTTTTTT.

Comments on this clone: The junction shows a germline mismatch at one end, possibly a read error. V usage is TRBV30 and J usage is TRBJ2-3, with D hard to call. The CDR3 is 13 amino acids. Germline values: CDR1 GTSNPN, CDR2 SVGIG (reference sequence). CDR3 sequence: CAWRTDYADTQYF. In DNA form, the CDR3 reads TGTGCCTGGAGAACAGATTACGCAGATACGCAGTATTTC. The entire variable domain, with the rest obtained from reference TRBV30 and TRBJ2-3, is as follows: SQTIHQWPATLVQPVGSPLSLECTVEGTSNPNLYWYRQAAGRGLQLLFYSVGIGQISSEVPQNLSASRPQDRQFILSSKKLLLSDSGFYLCAWRTDYADTQYFGPGTRLTVL.

This clone was seen repeatedly, ten times or more. V usage is TRBV9 and J usage is TRBJ2-1; D is ambiguous. CDR1 is SGDLS and CDR2 is YYNGEE in the germline V gene. The CDR3 contains 14 residues. V was cut by 0 bases and J by 4 bases, with 8 bases left in between. CDR3 DNA: TGTGCCAGCAGCGTAGGGTCAGAATACAATGAGCAGTTCTTC. Amino acids: CASSVGSEYNEQFF.

This clone was detected ten times or more. The CDR3 loop reads CASSQDYISTDTQYF. The DNA for the CDR3 is TGTGCCAGCTCACAAGACTACATCAGCACAGATACGCAGTATTTT. V usage is TRBV18 and J usage is TRBJ2-3; maybe TRBD2 (5 bases). V shed 4 bases and J shed 0 bases, with 11 bases lying between them. The CDR3 spans 15 residues. CDR1 and CDR2 from the germline V gene are KGHSH and LQKENI.

The chain is built from TRBV5-4 and TRBJ2-3, with 10 positions matching TRBD1. The CDR3 loop spans 15 amino acids. With 6 bases clipped from V and 4 bases from J, the junction kept 8 bases outside the gene matches. Looked up from germline, CDR1 is SGHNT and CDR2 is YYREEE (reference sequence). The chain's CDR3 is CASTSTGQGSDTQYF. In DNA, the CDR3 is TGTGCCAGCACCTCAACGGGACAGGGGTCAGATACGCAGTATTTT. Full variable domain (outside the CDR3, taken from reference TRBV5-4 and TRBJ2-3): ETGVTQSPTHLIKTRGQQVTLRCSSQSGHNTVSWYQQALGQGPQFIFQYYREEENGRGNFPPRFSGLQFPNYSSELNVNALELDDSALYLCASTSTGQGSDTQYFGPGTRLTVL.